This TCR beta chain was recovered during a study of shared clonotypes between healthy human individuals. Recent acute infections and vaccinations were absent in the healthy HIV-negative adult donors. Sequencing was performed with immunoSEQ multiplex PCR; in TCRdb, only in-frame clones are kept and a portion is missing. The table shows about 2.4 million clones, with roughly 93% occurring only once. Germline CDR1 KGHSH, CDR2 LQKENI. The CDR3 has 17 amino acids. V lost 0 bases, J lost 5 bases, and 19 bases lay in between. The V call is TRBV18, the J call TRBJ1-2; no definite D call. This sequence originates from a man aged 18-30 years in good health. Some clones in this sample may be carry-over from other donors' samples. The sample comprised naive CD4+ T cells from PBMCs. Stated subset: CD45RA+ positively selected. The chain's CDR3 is CASSPPLGSQMAYGYTF. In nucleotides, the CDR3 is TGTGCCAGCTCACCACCTTTAGGGTCCCAAATGGCGTATGGCTACACCTTC.